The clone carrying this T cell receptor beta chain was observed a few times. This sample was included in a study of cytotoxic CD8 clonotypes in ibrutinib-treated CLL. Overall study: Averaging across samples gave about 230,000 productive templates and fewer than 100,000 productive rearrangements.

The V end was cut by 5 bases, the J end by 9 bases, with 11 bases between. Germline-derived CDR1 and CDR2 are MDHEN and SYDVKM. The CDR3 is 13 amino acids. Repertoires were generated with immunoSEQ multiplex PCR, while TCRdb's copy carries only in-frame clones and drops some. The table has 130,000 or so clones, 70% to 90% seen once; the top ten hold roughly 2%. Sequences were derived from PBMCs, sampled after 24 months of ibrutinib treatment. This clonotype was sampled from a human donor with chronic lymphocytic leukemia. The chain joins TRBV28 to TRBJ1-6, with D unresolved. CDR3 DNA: TGTGCCAGCAGTCCCGGACCGTCTTCACCCCTCCACTTT. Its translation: CASSPGPSSPLHF.